Listed below are T cell receptor beta chains from one sample, sequenced in a study of blood T cell repertoires in COVID-19. Profiled with immunoSEQ multiplex PCR; TCRdb holds only in-frame clones, not every one. The sample lists some 38,000 clones, around 83% occurring once. The material sequenced was peripheral blood. The origin of the receptors is a man in his 60s with active or convalescent COVID-19. Each CDR3 is given with its conserved first and last residue. The D gene is left open where the match is weak. Clone size, where shown, is once, few, many, or a class for clones that have expanded.

j_call d_call cdr3_length clone_size v_call cdr3_nt cdr3_aa
TRBJ2-1 TRBD2 18 . TRBV7-2 TGTGCCAGCAGCCAACTAGCGGGAGGAGTGTTGAACTACAATGAGCAGTTCTTC CASSQLAGGVLNYNEQFF
TRBJ2-3 . 20 . TRBV6-6 TGTGCCAGCAGCCGTCGTATGGGGCCCTCCGGGACCAAGGGGGTAGATACGCAGTATTTT CASSRRMGPSGTKGVDTQYF
TRBJ1-1 . 13 . TRBV19 TGTGCCAGTAGTATCGGGGTGAACACTGAAGCTTTCTTT CASSIGVNTEAFF
TRBJ1-5 . 16 . TRBV19 TGTGCCAGTAGAATTCAGGGGTCCGGGAGCAATCAGCCCCAGCATTTT CASRIQGSGSNQPQHF
TRBJ2-1 . 14 few TRBV6-2/TRBV6-3 TGTGCCAGCAGCAGCGGGAAGGGGGGCAATGAGCAGTTCTTC CASSSGKGGNEQFF
TRBJ2-2 TRBD2 17 . TRBV18 TGTGCCAGCTCACCTAGCCTAGCGGGACGGGATACCGGGGAGCTGTTTTTT CASSPSLAGRDTGELFF
TRBJ1-1 TRBD1 16 . TRBV5-1 TGCGCCAGCAGCCAAACCGGGACAGGGTTGAACACTGAAGCTTTCTTT CASSQTGTGLNTEAFF
TRBJ1-2 . 13 . TRBV7-2 TGTGCCAGCAGCCCCGCTAATAACTATGGCTACACCTTC CASSPANNYGYTF
TRBJ1-5 . 17 . TRBV19 TGTGCCAGTAGTCCCCTCGGGGGGGATCGTAGCAATCAGCCCCAGCATTTT CASSPLGGDRSNQPQHF
TRBJ2-1 . 12 few TRBV2 TGTGCCAGCAGTAACACGAACAATGAGCAGTTCTTC CASSNTNNEQFF
TRBJ1-1 . 16 . TRBV6-5 TGTGCCAGCAGTTACACTCAAAAGCAGGGGATGAGTGAAGCTTTCTTT CASSYTQKQGMSEAFF
TRBJ2-5 . 12 . TRBV10-2 TGCGCCAGCAGTCGGACAGCGGAGACCCAGTACTTC CASSRTAETQYF
TRBJ2-6 . 15 . TRBV28 TGTGCCAGCAGGACACAGGTGAACGGGGCCAACGTCCTGACTTTC CASRTQVNGANVLTF
TRBJ2-1 TRBD2 15 . TRBV7-8 TGTGCCAGCAGCCCCCAACTAGCGGGAGAAAATGAGCAGTTCTTC CASSPQLAGENEQFF
TRBJ1-2 TRBD1 17 . TRBV4-3 TGCGCCAGCAGCCTTGGGGCCACAGGGGTTTCTAACTATGGCTACACCTTC CASSLGATGVSNYGYTF
TRBJ2-5 TRBD2 13 . TRBV11-3 TGTGCCAGCGGACTAGCGGAACAAGAGACCCAGTACTTC CASGLAEQETQYF
TRBJ1-2 . 13 . TRBV11-2 TGTGCCAGCAGTTCGGGGGGGGTCTATGGCTACACCTTC CASSSGGVYGYTF
TRBJ2-3 . 12 few TRBV5-6 TGTGCCAGCAGCTTGACTAGGGATACGCAGTATTTT CASSLTRDTQYF
TRBJ2-3 . 15 . TRBV5-1 TGCGCCAGCAGTTCAGGGGCCGTATACACAGATACGCAGTATTTT CASSSGAVYTDTQYF
TRBJ2-3 . 17 . TRBV3-1/TRBV3-2 TGTGCCAGCAGCCAAGGCGCTTTTAGCCGCGGCACAGATACGCAGTATTTT CASSQGAFSRGTDTQYF
TRBJ1-1 . 14 . TRBV28 TGTGCCAGCAGTCGCACAGGGAAGAACACTGAAGCTTTCTTT CASSRTGKNTEAFF
TRBJ2-5 . 14 . TRBV12-5 TGTGCTAGTGGAAGGACAGGGAGGGGGGAGACCCAGTACTTC CASGRTGRGETQYF
TRBJ1-2 TRBD1 13 few TRBV6-6 TGTGCCAGCAGTTCCGGGACAGACTATGGCTACACCTTC CASSSGTDYGYTF
TRBJ1-2 . 17 . TRBV19 TGTGCCAGTAGTGGACCTCCCGGGAGCGATAGATGGTATGGCTACACCTTC CASSGPPGSDRWYGYTF
TRBJ2-1 . 15 . TRBV5-1 TGCGCCAGCAGCCTGGACTTGAGCTCCTACAATGAGCAGTTCTTC CASSLDLSSYNEQFF
TRBJ2-4 . 15 . TRBV19 TGTGCCAGTAGTATAGCCCCTCAGGGCAGAAACATTCAGTACTTC CASSIAPQGRNIQYF
TRBJ1-1 TRBD1 15 . TRBV3-1/TRBV3-2 TGTGCCAGCAGCCAAGGGAGAGCAGGGGGCACTGAAGCTTTCTTT CASSQGRAGGTEAFF
TRBJ2-1 TRBD1 15 once TRBV7-8 TGTGCCAGCAGCCGAGACAGGGGAGAATACAATGAGCAGTTCTTC CASSRDRGEYNEQFF
TRBJ1-1 . 16 . TRBV4-1 TGCGCCAGCAGCCAAGCTAGCGGCAGGTTGAACACTGAAGCTTTCTTT CASSQASGRLNTEAFF
TRBJ1-5 . 16 . TRBV6-2/TRBV6-3 TGTGCCAGCAGTTCCCCGTGGGCAACTAGCAATCAGCCCCAGCATTTT CASSSPWATSNQPQHF
TRBJ1-5 . 15 . TRBV18 TGTGCCAGCTCCCCTACGGACAGTGGGATCAGCCCCCAGCATTTT CASSPTDSGISPQHF
TRBJ2-1 . 16 . TRBV7-2 TGTGCCAGCAGCTTAGTAGGGAGCCGCTCCTACAATGAGCAGTTCTTC CASSLVGSRSYNEQFF
TRBJ1-6 . 12 . TRBV12-3/TRBV12-4 TGTGCCAGCAGTTCAGGGGTTTCACCCCTCCACTTT CASSSGVSPLHF
TRBJ2-1 . 13 . TRBV9 TGTGCCAGCAGCACTGGGCCCGGCAATGAGCAGTTCTTC CASSTGPGNEQFF
TRBJ1-1 . 14 . TRBV6-5 TGTGCCAGCAGTTCGGAAAGCGTGAACACTGAAGCTTTCTTT CASSSESVNTEAFF
TRBJ1-6 . 15 . TRBV6-5 TGTGCCAGCAGTTACTCGAGAGGGCGAGATTCACCCCTCCACTTT CASSYSRGRDSPLHF
TRBJ1-1 . 14 . TRBV19 TGTGCCAGTAGTCCTCACCGGGACTTCCCTGAAGCTTTCTTT CASSPHRDFPEAFF
TRBJ1-6 TRBD1 17 . TRBV5-1 TGCGCCAGCAGCTTCAAACAGGGGGGAACATATAATTCACCCCTCCACTTT CASSFKQGGTYNSPLHF
TRBJ2-2 TRBD1 15 . TRBV29-1 TGCAGCGCTCGATCCGGGACAGGGAACACCGGGGAGCTGTTTTTT CSARSGTGNTGELFF
TRBJ1-4 . 13 few TRBV29-1 TGCAGCGTGACGACAGGCCTAAATGAAAAACTGTTTTTT CSVTTGLNEKLFF
TRBJ1-6 TRBD1 15 once TRBV5-1 TGCGCCAGCAGCCCACGGACAGGGTCAAATTCACCCCTCCACTTT CASSPRTGSNSPLHF
TRBJ1-3 . 15 . TRBV18 TGTGCCAGCTCACCAGAAATTATTGGCGGAAACACCATATATTTT CASSPEIIGGNTIYF
TRBJ2-3 TRBD1 15 once TRBV5-8 TGTGCCAGCAGCCCAGGACAGGCGGTCACAGATACGCAGTATTTT CASSPGQAVTDTQYF
TRBJ2-3 . 16 . TRBV30 TGTGCCTGGAGAACGAAGACAGGCTGGGGTACAGATACGCAGTATTTT CAWRTKTGWGTDTQYF
TRBJ1-6 . 13 once TRBV28 TGTGCCAGCAGTTTAGGAGGGGATTCACCCCTCCACTTT CASSLGGDSPLHF
TRBJ1-6 TRBD1 17 . TRBV5-8 TGTGCCAGCAGCCGTTATTTGACAGGGTTCAATAATTCACCCCTCCACTTT CASSRYLTGFNNSPLHF
TRBJ2-1 TRBD2 14 . TRBV19 TGTGCCAGTAGTAGGACGGGGGGGAGCAATGAGCAGTTCTTC CASSRTGGSNEQFF
TRBJ2-1 TRBD2 16 . TRBV24-1 TGTGCCACCAGTGATAGCGGGAGGGCCGCCTACAATGAGCAGTTCTTC CATSDSGRAAYNEQFF
TRBJ1-5 . 18 many TRBV21-1 TGTGCCAGCAGCACGGGACAGCGTGGACATTATAGCAATCAGCCCCAGCATTTT CASSTGQRGHYSNQPQHF
TRBJ2-2 TRBD2 18 . TRBV10-3 TGTGCCATCAGTGAGACGGGACTAGCGGGGGGGCGGACCGGGGAGCTGTTTTTT CAISETGLAGGRTGELFF
TRBJ2-5 . 14 . TRBV28 TGTGCCGGCGGAAGAGGGATCGGCCAAGAGACCCAGTACTTC CAGGRGIGQETQYF
TRBJ1-2 . 14 . TRBV18 TGTGCCAGCTCGTCGGGATTTGGGGACTATGGCTACACCTTC CASSSGFGDYGYTF
TRBJ2-1 . 15 few TRBV9 TGTGCCAGCAGCGCCGGAGTACCCCAATACAATGAGCAGTTCTTC CASSAGVPQYNEQFF
TRBJ2-3 . 16 . TRBV5-1 TGCGCCAGCAGCTTAATGGTCAGGGGGGGCACAGATACGCAGTATTTT CASSLMVRGGTDTQYF
TRBJ2-5 . 15 . TRBV7-2 TGTGCCAGCTCCAGGGCTGGACCTGCCCAAGAGACCCAGTACTTC CASSRAGPAQETQYF
TRBJ1-5 . 14 . TRBV6-5 TGTGCCAGCAGGACCATCTCCGGAGGTCAGCCCCAGCATTTT CASRTISGGQPQHF
TRBJ1-4 TRBD1 15 . TRBV15 TGTGCCACCAGCAGACCACCCCAGGGGGATGAAAAACTGTTTTTT CATSRPPQGDEKLFF
TRBJ1-4 TRBD1 15 . TRBV10-3 TGTGCCATCAGTGAGCCGGGACAGGGGCGGGGAAAACTGTTTTTT CAISEPGQGRGKLFF
TRBJ2-4 . 13 . TRBV12-3/TRBV12-4 TGTGCCAGCAGTTGGTATGACAAGGACATTCAGTACTTC CASSWYDKDIQYF